Each of the 3 T cell receptor beta chains below was sequenced from the same sample in a study of T cell responses to AZD1222 COVID-19 vaccine. The table came from immunoSEQ multiplex PCR; TCRdb's copy has only in-frame clones and leaves some out. The table has tens of thousands of clones, around 80% seen once; the top ten hold over 15%. Sequences were derived from peripheral blood, sampled 28 days after the second AZD1222 dose. The receptors shown here come from an adult who received the AZD1222 COVID-19 vaccine.

The chain couples TRBV14 to TRBJ2-2, with unresolved D. Trimming took 4 bases from V and 13 from J, leaving 16 bases between them. Germline assignment: CDR1 SGHDN and CDR2 FVKESK. The CDR3 runs 13 residues. The CDR3 region is CASSPSPVLWLFF. The CDR3 DNA is TGTGCCAGCAGCCCCTCCCCCGTCCTGTGGCTGTTTTTT.

The chain carries TRBV6-5 and TRBJ2-7; D ambiguous. The CDR3 covers 12 residues. Germline lookup yields CDR1 MNHEY and CDR2 SVGAGI. V was trimmed by 7 bases and J by 7 bases, leaving 14 bases between them. This CDR3 is CASMGSAGEQYF. The CDR3 DNA reads TGTGCCAGCATGGGCAGCGCAGGAGAGCAGTACTTC.

The V call is TRBV9, the J call TRBJ1-5; TRBD1 matches at 11 bases. Germline V gene lookup returns CDR1 SGDLS and CDR2 YYNGEE. V lost 3 bases to trimming and J lost 4 bases; unmatched junction nucleotides: 6. The CDR3 consists of 16 residues. The DNA of the CDR3 is TGTGCCAGCAGCGAAGGTGGGACAGGGGGAAATCAGCCCCAGCATTTT. It is translated as CASSEGGTGGNQPQHF.